The 32 T cell receptor beta chains listed next were all sequenced from one sample in a study of spatial heterogeneity in lung cancer. TCRdb reanalysed the 5' RACE reads using MiXCR and keeps one entry per CDR3 protein. The profile shows about 120,000 distinct CDR3 sequences, over 9% of them singletons. Time point here: blood at routine non-recurrence follow-up after resection. Extraction of whole RNA from tumor, nontumor lung or frozen PBMC preceded unsorted sequencing. The sequencing here drew on PBMCs, taken at follow-up. These TCRs come from a male donor with early-stage non-small cell lung cancer.

This chain uses TRBV3-1 with TRBJ2-2, with no clear D. V lost 4 bases and J 0 bases, leaving 9 bases between the germline ends. Per germline, CDR1 LGHDT and CDR2 YNNKEL (reference sequence). The CDR3 has 15 residues. CDR3 sequence: CASSLYYSNTGELFF. As DNA, the CDR3 is TGTGCCAGCAGCCTCTACTATTCGAACACCGGGGAGCTGTTTTTT.

There are many counts of this clonotype. The chain has TRBV10-3 and TRBJ2-7; D unclear. Germline-derived CDR1 and CDR2 are ENHRY and SYGVKD. This CDR3 contains 13 residues. Deletions cut 7 bases from V and 2 bases from J, with 12 bases between. CDR3 sequence: CAINAGLPYEQYF. The CDR3 nucleotides read TGTGCCATCAACGCCGGCTTGCCCTACGAGCAGTACTTC.

This rearrangement joins TRBV20-1 to TRBJ1-1; D is undetermined. The CDR3 sequence is 14 residues long. From germline, CDR1 is DFQATT and CDR2 SNEGSKA (reference sequence). The DNA of the CDR3 is TGCAGGGGGTTGGCGGTTGGGATGAACACTGAAGCTTTCTTT. Amino acid sequence: CRGLAVGMNTEAFF.

This clonotype was seen a few times. The J gene is TRBJ1-1, the V gene TRBV12-3 or TRBV12-4; D not certain. This CDR3 has 14 residues. V lost 2 bases, J lost 1 base, and 8 bases lay in between. Here the CDR3 DNA reads TGTGCCAGCAGTTTAAGGGTCGGGAACACTGAAGCTTTCTTT. Encoded protein: CASSLRVGNTEAFF.

The gene calls are TRBV19 and TRBJ2-3; a weak D match, TRBD1 (5 bases). This CDR3 region has 14 residues. V lost 3 bases, J lost 2 bases, and 9 bases lay in between. Germline assignment: CDR1 LNHDA and CDR2 SQIVND (reference sequence). The CDR3 coding sequence is TGTGCCAGTAGTATTAACAGGAACACAGATACGCAGTATTTT. The encoded protein is CASSINRNTDTQYF.

The V and J genes are TRBV5-5 and TRBJ2-7; TRBD1 matches 8 bases. Germline V gives CDR1 SGHKS, CDR2 YYEKEE (reference sequence). The V and J ends lost 3 bases and 6 bases, in that order; junction bases with no gene match: 5. The CDR3 is made up of 13 amino acids. The CDR3 region is CASSWRTGTEQYF. The CDR3 DNA reads TGTGCCAGCAGCTGGAGGACAGGGACCGAGCAGTACTTC.

This clonotype came up many times. V usage is TRBV5-1 and J usage is TRBJ1-6; the match to TRBD1 covers 8 bases. Germline trimming cut 4 bases from V and 7 bases from J; bases unmatched to any gene: 4. This CDR3 region has 14 residues. Germline CDR1 reads SGHRS; CDR2 reads YFSETQ. CDR3 nucleotides: TGCGCCAGCAGCCAACAGGGGGGCAATTCACCCCTCCACTTT. This translates into CASSQQGGNSPLHF.

On this clonotype: At one end the junction does not follow the germline gene, possibly because of a read error. The CDR3 nucleotides read TGTGCCAGCAGCTACCGGGACAAGAAGGATGAGCAGTTCTTC. This codes for CASSYRDKKDEQFF. The V call is TRBV5-1, the J call TRBJ2-1, with D perhaps TRBD1 (6 bases). The CDR3 is 14 amino acids. Germline V gene lookup returns CDR1 SGHRS and CDR2 YFSETQ.

This clonotype showed up many times. J is TRBJ1-1 and V is TRBV29-1; 8 bases agree with TRBD1. The germline gives CDR1 SQVTM, CDR2 ANQGSEA. The CDR3 covers 11 residues. V lost 3 bases, J lost 8 bases, and 2 bases stayed unmatched. The CDR3 protein is CSVETGAEAFF. CDR3 nucleotides: TGCAGCGTTGAGACAGGGGCCGAAGCTTTCTTT. Combining the CDR3 with reference TRBV29-1 and TRBJ1-1 gives the whole variable domain SAVISQKPSRDICQRGTSLTIQCQVDSQVTMMFWYRQQPGQSLTLIATANQGSEATYESGFVIDKFPISRPNLTFSTLTVSNMSPEDSSIYLCSVETGAEAFFGQGTRLTVV.

This clonotype was seen repeatedly, ten times or more. The rearrangement joins TRBV28 to TRBJ2-5, with D tentatively TRBD1 (6 bases). There are 15 residues in the CDR3. V lost 3 bases to trimming and J lost 3 bases, with 14 bases between them. The germline CDR1 and CDR2 sequences are MDHEN and SYDVKM. The CDR3 loop is CASSFLQGQKETQYF. CDR3 DNA: TGTGCCAGCAGTTTCTTGCAGGGGCAGAAAGAGACCCAGTACTTC. Together with reference TRBV28 and TRBJ2-5, the CDR3 gives the full variable domain: DVKVTQSSRYLVKRTGEKVFLECVQDMDHENMFWYRQDPGLGLRLIYFSYDVKMKEKGDIPEGYSVSREKKERFSLILESASTNQTSMYLCASSFLQGQKETQYFGPGTRLLVL.

The table lists this clonotype with many counts. The chain combines TRBV20-1 with TRBJ1-6, with unresolved D. V lost 0 bases, J lost 0 bases, and 6 bases lay in between. The CDR3 is 15 amino acids. Germline values: CDR1 DFQATT, CDR2 SNEGSKA (reference sequence). CDR3 loop: CSAREFSSYNSPLHF. In nucleotides, the CDR3 is TGCAGTGCTAGAGAGTTCAGCTCCTATAATTCACCCCTCCACTTT.

This clonotype was seen more than once but under ten times. The chain recombines TRBV5-1 with TRBJ1-5; D might be TRBD1 (5 bases). Between the trimmed V and J ends, which lost 3 bases and 2 bases, there was a span of 21 bases. The germline CDR1 and CDR2 sequences are SGHRS and YFSETQ. This CDR3 comprises 18 residues. The CDR3 bases are TGCGCCAGCAGCTCTCTTCGGGGGAGTCTAGGGTGCAATCAGCCCCAGCATTTT. Its protein product is CASSSLRGSLGCNQPQHF.

DNA of the CDR3: TGCGCCAGCAGCGGCCAAGAGACCCAGTACTTC. This codes for CASSGQETQYF. The V gene is TRBV5-1, the J gene TRBJ2-5; D uncertain. The CDR3 length is 11 residues. Germline-derived CDR1 and CDR2 are SGHRS and YFSETQ. V lost 4 bases and J 1 base, leaving 2 bases between the germline ends.

V usage is TRBV12-3 or TRBV12-4 and J usage is TRBJ2-2; 9 nucleotides line up with TRBD2. V shed 6 bases, J shed 1 base, and the junction held 3 bases outside the gene matches. The CDR3 is made up of 15 amino acids. The CDR3 sequence is CASRIAGVNTGELFF. The CDR3 coding sequence is TGTGCCAGCAGGATAGCGGGGGTGAACACCGGGGAGCTGTTTTTT.

In its sample, this clonotype was seen many times. V gene TRBV19 combines with J gene TRBJ2-7, with D perhaps matching TRBD1 (6 bases). The V end was cut by 6 bases, the J end by 4 bases, with 13 bases between. CDR3 length: 13 residues. CDR1 and CDR2 (germline): LNHDA, SQIVND (reference sequence). As DNA, the CDR3 is TGTGCCAGTAGACAGGGAAAAGGTTACGAGCAGTACTTC. Amino acids: CASRQGKGYEQYF.

This clonotype was found many times. The chain employs TRBV4-3 and TRBJ2-2; D may be TRBD1 or TRBD2 (6 bases each). Trimming left V 0 bases short and J 5 bases short, with 7 bases between. CDR1 LGHNA and CDR2 YSLEER come from the germline V gene. CDR3 length: 14 amino acids. DNA for the CDR3: TGCGCCAGCAGCCAAGAAGGGGGGACCGGGGAGCTGTTTTTT. As protein: CASSQEGGTGELFF.

V and J are TRBV19 and TRBJ2-1, with TRBD2 matching 8 bases. V lost 5 bases and J lost 1; bases outside the gene matches: 7. The germline gives CDR1 LNHDA, CDR2 SQIVND (reference sequence). The CDR3 totals 16 residues. For the CDR3, the DNA is TGTGCCAGTAGTTCCGAGGCGGGGGGATCCTACAATGAGCAGTTCTTC. It yields the protein CASSSEAGGSYNEQFF.

A few counts support this clonotype. The gene calls are TRBV20-1 and TRBJ2-1; 8 bases align to TRBD2. Germline lookup yields CDR1 DFQATT and CDR2 SNEGSKA (reference sequence). V was clipped by 1 base and J by 6 bases; unmatched bases: 5. CDR3 length: 14 amino acids. CDR3 coding DNA: TGCAGTGCTAGAGTCCGGGGGGGAACCAATGAGCAGTTCTTC. Its protein is CSARVRGGTNEQFF.

This clonotype turned up a few times. The V and J genes are TRBV6-2 or TRBV6-3 and TRBJ2-7; D gene uncertain. CDR1 is MNHEY, CDR2 SVGEGT, per germline. The V gene lost 2 bases and the J gene lost 3 bases, with 8 bases spanning the gap. The CDR3 has 13 residues. This chain's CDR3 is CASSYDSFYEQYF. CDR3 DNA: TGTGCCAGCAGTTACGATTCCTTCTACGAGCAGTACTTC.

The chain carries TRBV11-2 and TRBJ2-1, with TRBD1 matching over 7 bases. The CDR3 consists of 15 residues. V dropped 3 bases and J dropped 7; count of bases not matched to a gene: 9. CDR1 is SGHAT and CDR2 is FQNNGV in the germline V gene. The CDR3 DNA follows: TGTGCCAGCAGCTTTGGACAGGCCAACTTAAATGAGCAGTTCTTC. Amino acids: CASSFGQANLNEQFF.

This chain connects TRBV18 to TRBJ2-5, with D unclear. The V end lost 6 bases, the J end lost 0 bases, and 8 bases lay between the germline ends. The CDR3 length is 13 residues. The germline V gene encodes CDR1 KGHSH and CDR2 LQKENI. CDR3 coding DNA: TGTGCCAGCTCTCTCGGACACCAAGAGACCCAGTACTTC. Its protein is CASSLGHQETQYF.

Many counts were recorded for this clonotype. This sequence joins TRBV13 and TRBJ2-1; D possibly corresponds to TRBD2 (5 bases). The germline V and J ends were trimmed by 5 bases and 9 bases, with 20 bases remaining between them. This CDR3 is 15 amino acids long. Germline lookup yields CDR1 PRHDT and CDR2 FYEKMQ (reference sequence). CDR3: CASSRGRTDRGEQFF. The CDR3 DNA is TGTGCCAGCAGCCGAGGGCGGACCGATCGCGGTGAGCAGTTCTTC.

Points on this clonotype: Its ends do not fully match the called genes, so a read error is possible. CDR3 region: CSARQPSPAYEQNF. The CDR3 nucleotides read TGCAGTGCTAGACAGCCTAGCCCAGCCTACGAGCAGAACTTC. This chain joins TRBV20-1 and TRBJ2-7; possible D gene TRBD2, 5 bases. Germline CDR1 reads DFQATT; CDR2 reads SNEGSKA (reference sequence). The CDR3 runs to 14 residues.

V usage is TRBV6-5 and J usage is TRBJ2-1, with 9 bases identical to TRBD1. CDR3 size: 15 residues. CDR1 is MNHEY and CDR2 is SVGAGI in the germline V gene. V shed 6 bases, J shed 2 bases, and the junction held 5 bases outside the gene matches. DNA of the CDR3: TGTGCCAGCAGGCGGACAGGGGACGCCTACAATGAGCAGTTCTTC. This translates into CASRRTGDAYNEQFF.

This chain joins TRBV5-1 and TRBJ2-7; D assignment may be TRBD1 or TRBD2 (6 bases each). The CDR3 totals 14 residues. Trimming took 2 bases from V and 5 from J, leaving 14 bases between them. CDR1 and CDR2 from the germline V gene are SGHRS and YFSETQ. CDR3 sequence (DNA): TGCGCCAGCAGCTTCTGGGGGGCTCGGGACGAGCAGTACTTC. As protein: CASSFWGARDEQYF.

V and J are TRBV4-2 and TRBJ2-1; no firm D call. The CDR3 extends over 13 amino acids. The V and J ends lost 1 base and 9 bases respectively, with 10 bases between them. Germline CDR1 reads LGHNA; CDR2 reads YNFKEQ. Written as DNA, the CDR3 is TGTGCCAGCAGCCAAGTTCTGGGAAGTGAGCAGTTCTTC. This codes for CASSQVLGSEQFF.

This clonotype was seen repeatedly, ten times or more. The DNA of the CDR3 is TGTGCCAGCAGCCGACAGGGCCATTCACCCCTCCACTTT. This sequence encodes CASSRQGHSPLHF. This chain connects TRBV7-6 to TRBJ1-6; TRBD1 aligns across 7 bases. The J segment lost 8 bases and the V segment lost 5 bases, leaving 3 bases of the junction unmatched. This CDR3 region has 13 residues. Germline CDR1 SGHVS, CDR2 FNYEAQ. Variable domain in full (rest from reference TRBV7-6 and TRBJ1-6): GAGVSQSPRYKVTKRGQDVALRCDPISGHVSLYWYRQALGQGPEFLTYFNYEAQQDKSGLPNDRFSAERPEGSISTLTIQRTEQRDSAMYRCASSRQGHSPLHFGNGTRLTVT.

In its sample, this clonotype was seen a few times. The V gene is TRBV5-1, the J gene TRBJ1-2; no clear D gene. Germline V gene data show CDR1 as SGHRS and CDR2 as YFSETQ. Trimming took 5 bases from V and 2 from J, leaving 10 bases between them. This CDR3 comprises 13 residues. The CDR3 here is CASSISGNYGYTF. The CDR3 coding sequence is TGCGCCAGCAGTATCTCAGGAAACTATGGCTACACCTTC.

The J gene is TRBJ2-3, the V gene TRBV7-6, with D possibly called TRBD1 or TRBD2 (5 bases each). CDR3 length: 17 residues. The V end was cut by 4 bases, the J end by 1 base, with 18 bases between. Per the germline V gene, CDR1 is SGHVS and CDR2 is FNYEAQ. DNA of the CDR3: TGTGCCAGCAGCTCCTTCATGAGGGGTGATGGCACAGATACGCAGTATTTT. Protein: CASSSFMRGDGTDTQYF.

Here the CDR3 reads CASSLGGDSNQPQHF. As DNA, the CDR3 is TGTGCCAGCAGTTTAGGCGGAGATAGCAATCAGCCCCAGCATTTT. The V and J genes are TRBV12-3 or TRBV12-4 and TRBJ1-5; D gene ambiguous. This CDR3 region has 15 residues. V dropped 1 base and J dropped 0 bases, with 7 bases sitting between them.

This clonotype was seen ten or more times. J is TRBJ1-4 and V is TRBV6-2 or TRBV6-3; D uncertain. The CDR3 covers 11 residues. Per germline, CDR1 MNHEY and CDR2 SVGEGT. Deletions cut 10 bases from V and 8 bases from J, with 11 bases between. CDR3 DNA sequence: TGTGCCACCTCTGAAAGGGAAAAACTGTTTTTT. Its protein is CATSEREKLFF.

In this sample, this clonotype turned up a few times. The chain carries TRBV18 and TRBJ2-7; 9 bases align to TRBD1. After removal of 4 bases from V and 7 bases from J, the junction contained 2 bases not matched to a gene. The CDR3 runs 12 residues. Per the germline V gene, CDR1 is KGHSH and CDR2 is LQKENI. In DNA, the CDR3 is TGTGCCAGCTCACGACAGGGGGTGGAGCAGTACTTC. It specifies CASSRQGVEQYF.